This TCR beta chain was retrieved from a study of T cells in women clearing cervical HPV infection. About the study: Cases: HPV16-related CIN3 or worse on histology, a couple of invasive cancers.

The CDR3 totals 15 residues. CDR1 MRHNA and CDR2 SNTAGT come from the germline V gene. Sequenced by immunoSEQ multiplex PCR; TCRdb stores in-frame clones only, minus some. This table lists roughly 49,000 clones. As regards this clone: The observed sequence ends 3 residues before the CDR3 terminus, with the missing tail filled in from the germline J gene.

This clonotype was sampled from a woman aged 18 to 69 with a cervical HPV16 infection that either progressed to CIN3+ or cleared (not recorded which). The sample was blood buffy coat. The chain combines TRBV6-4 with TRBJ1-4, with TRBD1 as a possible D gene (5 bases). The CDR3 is CASSDSQSGANVLFF. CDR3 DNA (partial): TGTGCCAGCAGTGACTCTCAGTCTGGGGCCAACGTA.